Following are 17 T cell receptor beta chains from one sample sequenced in a study of blood T cell repertoires in COVID-19. The table came from immunoSEQ multiplex PCR; TCRdb's copy has only in-frame clones and leaves some out. The sample comprises 75,000 to 100,000 clones, roughly 85% of which are singletons, and about an eighth rests with the top ten. The sequencing input was peripheral blood. Receptors originate from a human donor in a cohort sampled during active COVID-19.

V usage is TRBV9 and J usage is TRBJ1-1; 7 bases are a match to TRBD1. This CDR3 is 15 amino acids long. The V segment lost 3 bases and the J segment 0 bases; nucleotides outside the gene matches: 5. Per the germline V gene, CDR1 is SGDLS and CDR2 is YYNGEE. CDR3 bases: TGTGCCAGCAGCGCCGCGGGACAGATGAACACTGAAGCTTTCTTT. Protein product: CASSAAGQMNTEAFF.

The V and J genes are TRBV2 and TRBJ2-5; TRBD2 might be the D (6 bases). Trimming pared 6 bases from V and 3 bases from J, leaving 11 bases between. The CDR3 is 13 residues long. The germline gives CDR1 SNHLY, CDR2 FYNNEI. The CDR3 spells CASSRDWEETQYF. Written as DNA, the CDR3 is TGTGCCAGCAGCCGGGACTGGGAAGAGACCCAGTACTTC.

This clone was seen more than once but under ten times. The chain recombines TRBV27 with TRBJ1-6; TRBD1 aligns across 7 bases. The J segment lost 9 bases and the V segment lost 2 bases, leaving 7 bases of the junction unmatched. Germline lookup yields CDR1 MNHEY and CDR2 SMNVEV (reference sequence). The CDR3 extends over 15 amino acids. CDR3 nucleotides: TGTGCCAGCAGTTTAGACAGGGTTATTGGTTCACCCCTCCACTTT. Its translation is CASSLDRVIGSPLHF.

This clone was seen only once. The chain carries TRBV28 and TRBJ1-2, with D perhaps matching TRBD1 (5 bases). V shed 2 bases and J shed 0 bases, with 10 bases lying between them. The CDR3 is 15 residues long. Germline CDR1 and CDR2: MDHEN and SYDVKM. DNA of the CDR3: TGTGCCAGCAGTTTAGCGGGGGACCCTAACTATGGCTACACCTTC. It specifies CASSLAGDPNYGYTF.

V gene TRBV19 combines with J gene TRBJ1-2; D not certain. Germline-derived CDR1 and CDR2 are LNHDA and SQIVND (reference sequence). V lost 4 bases and J 2 bases, leaving 8 bases between the germline ends. The CDR3 is made up of 13 amino acids. Written as DNA, the CDR3 is TGTGCCAGTAGTAATAGCAAGAACTATGGCTACACCTTC. As protein: CASSNSKNYGYTF.

The chain couples TRBV28 to TRBJ1-2; TRBD1 matches at 9 bases. V shed 7 bases, J shed 5 bases, and the junction held 8 bases outside the gene matches. The CDR3 covers 14 residues. Germline V gene sequence: CDR1 MDHEN, CDR2 SYDVKM. This CDR3 is CASKGQGSLYGYTF. Here the CDR3 DNA reads TGTGCCAGCAAGGGACAGGGATCCCTGTATGGCTACACCTTC.

The chain uses TRBV9 and TRBJ2-1; 13 bases line up with TRBD2. Per the germline V gene, CDR1 is SGDLS and CDR2 is YYNGEE. With V trimmed by 2 bases and J by 0 bases, 23 bases remained unmatched. CDR3 size: 24 residues. This chain's CDR3 is CASSVGLTSGGDFPQPSSYNEQFF. The DNA of the CDR3 is TGTGCCAGCAGCGTCGGACTCACTAGCGGGGGGGATTTTCCTCAACCTAGCTCCTACAATGAGCAGTTCTTC.

The chain is built from TRBV25-1 and TRBJ1-1; TRBD1 might be the D (6 bases). Trimming left V 7 bases short and J 10 bases short, with 19 bases between. The germline gives CDR1 MGHDK, CDR2 SYGVNS. This CDR3 region has 13 residues. The CDR3 sequence is CASTQGDTTSAFF. The DNA for the CDR3 is TGTGCCAGCACCCAAGGGGACACCACCTCAGCTTTCTTT.

The DNA for the CDR3 is TGTGCCAGCAGCGGGGGACACAATCAGCCCCAGCATTTT. Residues: CASSGGHNQPQHF. The V gene is TRBV3-1 (or the pseudogene TRBV3-2), the J gene TRBJ1-5; a possible D gene is TRBD1 (6 bases). CDR3 size: 13 residues. Germline-derived CDR1 and CDR2 are LGHDT and YNNKEL (reference sequence). V shed 5 bases and J shed 3 bases, with 8 bases lying between them.

This clone was seen more than once but under ten times. This chain joins TRBV9 and TRBJ1-2; D remains unclear. The germline gives CDR1 SGDLS, CDR2 YYNGEE. The CDR3 extends over 15 amino acids. Trimming pared 4 bases from V and 2 bases from J, leaving 15 bases between. CDR3 loop: CASSPGPEGNYGYTF. As DNA, the CDR3 is TGTGCCAGCAGCCCCGGGCCGGAGGGCAACTATGGCTACACCTTC.

This chain uses TRBV5-1 with TRBJ2-7, with TRBD1 identical over 7 bases. The ends lost 2 bases at V and 4 bases at J; junction bases unmatched: 6. The V gene's germline CDR1 is SGHRS and CDR2 YFSETQ. The CDR3 consists of 14 residues. CDR3 protein: CASSFRQTGYEQYF. The CDR3 region has the DNA TGCGCCAGCAGCTTCAGACAGACAGGGTACGAGCAGTACTTC.

This clone was detected only a few times. This sequence joins TRBV5-4 and TRBJ2-7; TRBD2 matches at 7 bases. Germline CDR1 reads SGHNT; CDR2 reads YYREEE (reference sequence). J was trimmed by 10 bases and V by 0 bases; bases with no gene match: 13. The CDR3 is made up of 15 amino acids. CDR3 nucleotides: TGTGCCAGCAGCTTGGGAGGCCCCACGGGGGGATCACAGTACTTC. This translates into CASSLGGPTGGSQYF.

V is TRBV27 and J is TRBJ2-2, with D hard to call. Trimming shortened V by 5 bases and J by 7 bases, and 8 bases separated the two germline ends. Per germline, CDR1 MNHEY and CDR2 SMNVEV (reference sequence). The CDR3 length is 12 residues. The CDR3 nucleotides are TGTGCCAGCAGTATCACTTACGGGGAGCTGTTTTTT. Translating it yields CASSITYGELFF.

The chain carries TRBV5-1 and TRBJ1-4, with TRBD1 matching 8 bases. Germline-derived CDR1 and CDR2 are SGHRS and YFSETQ. The CDR3 loop spans 18 amino acids. V shed 2 bases, J shed 4 bases, and the junction held 13 bases outside the gene matches. The CDR3 reads CASSFGRDSGQVNEKLFF. As DNA, the CDR3 is TGCGCCAGCAGCTTTGGGAGGGACTCGGGACAGGTTAATGAAAAACTGTTTTTT.

The rearrangement joins TRBV18 to TRBJ2-5; 8 bases line up with TRBD2. Near its end, the DNA agrees better with TRBJ2-7, so the J call may be wrong. Germline lookup yields CDR1 KGHSH and CDR2 LQKENI. The CDR3 sequence is 15 residues long. The CDR3 DNA reads TGTGCCAGCTCACCATTTAGCGGGGACGCCTACGAGCAGTACTTC. Translation: CASSPFSGDAYEQYF.

The genes are TRBV2 and TRBJ2-1; TRBD2 matches at 9 bases. This CDR3 is built from 15 residues. V was pared by 6 bases and J by 1 base, with 4 bases of the junction left unmatched. Germline CDR1 is SNHLY and CDR2 is FYNNEI. CDR3 DNA sequence: TGTGCCAGCAGCCGTAGCGGGAGTTCCTACAATGAGCAGTTCTTC. This translates into CASSRSGSSYNEQFF.

This chain links TRBV3-1 (or the pseudogene TRBV3-2) with TRBJ1-2; the match to TRBD1 covers 8 bases. The germline CDR1 and CDR2 sequences are LGHDT and YNNKEL (reference sequence). V trimming: 2 bases; J trimming: 8 bases; junction bases outside the gene matches: 4. The CDR3 is 13 residues long. The CDR3 DNA follows: TGTGCCAGCAGCCAAACCAGGGGGCACGGCTACACCTTC. Translated: CASSQTRGHGYTF.